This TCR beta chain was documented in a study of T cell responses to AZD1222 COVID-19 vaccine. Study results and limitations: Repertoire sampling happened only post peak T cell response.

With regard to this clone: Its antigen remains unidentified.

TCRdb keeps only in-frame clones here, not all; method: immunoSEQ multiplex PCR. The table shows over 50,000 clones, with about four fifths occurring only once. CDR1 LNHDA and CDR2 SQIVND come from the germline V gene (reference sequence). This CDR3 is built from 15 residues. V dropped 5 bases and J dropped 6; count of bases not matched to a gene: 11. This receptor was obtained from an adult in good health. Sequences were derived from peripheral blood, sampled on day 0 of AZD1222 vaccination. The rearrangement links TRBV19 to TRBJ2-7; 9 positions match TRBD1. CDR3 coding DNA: TGTGCCAGTAGTTTTGGACAGGGGAGTGTGGGCGAGCAGTACTTC. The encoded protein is CASSFGQGSVGEQYF.